These 10 T cell receptor beta chains share one sample of origin, sequenced in a study of control samples from healthy donors and cancer patients. The assay was immunoSEQ multiplex PCR, and TCRdb's table has in-frame clones only and misses some. The top ten clones hold 3.5% to 4% of a sample with about 58,000 clones, roughly 92% of them seen once. The specimen sequenced was blood. All receptors come from a man under 40 in good health.

The chain has TRBV30 and TRBJ2-2, with a weak D call TRBD2 (6 bases). CDR1 is GTSNPN and CDR2 is SVGIG in the germline V gene (reference sequence). This CDR3 is built from 15 residues. Trimming pared 6 bases from V and 5 bases from J, leaving 19 bases between. CDR3 sequence: CACPGGGTQTGELFF. In DNA, the CDR3 is TGTGCCTGCCCTGGCGGAGGGACTCAGACCGGGGAGCTGTTTTTT.

This chain joins TRBV7-8 and TRBJ2-1, with 11 bases identical to TRBD2. The CDR3 extends over 16 amino acids. Germline V gene data show CDR1 as SGHVS and CDR2 as FQNEAQ. V lost 5 bases, J lost 8 bases, and 11 bases stayed unmatched. CDR3 bases: TGTGCCAGCAGCCTGCGTAGCGGGGGGGCGTTGGATGAGCAGTTCTTC. It specifies CASSLRSGGALDEQFF. Variable domain in full (rest from reference TRBV7-8 and TRBJ2-1): GAGVSQSPRYKVAKRGQDVALRCDPISGHVSLFWYQQALGQGPEFLTYFQNEAQLDKSGLPSDRFFAERPEGSVSTLKIQRTQQEDSAVYLCASSLRSGGALDEQFFGPGTRLTVL.

The chain couples TRBV7-9 to TRBJ2-1, with TRBD2 matching over 8 bases. Germline CDR1 reads SEHNR; CDR2 reads FQNEAQ (reference sequence). This CDR3 is built from 15 residues. J gave up 6 bases and V 1 base, and 5 bases lay outside the gene matches. In DNA, the CDR3 is TGTGCCAGCAGCTTAGTAAGCGGGAGCCGCAATGAGCAGTTCTTC. It encodes CASSLVSGSRNEQFF.

This chain connects TRBV6-5 to TRBJ2-1; D perhaps matches TRBD2 (6 bases). The germline gives CDR1 MNHEY, CDR2 SVGAGI. This CDR3 comprises 15 residues. Trimming pared 0 bases from V and 3 bases from J, leaving 9 bases between. This CDR3 reads CASSYSARGYNEQFF. The DNA of the CDR3 is TGTGCCAGCAGTTACTCTGCGCGGGGCTACAATGAGCAGTTCTTC.

The chain links TRBV4-2 to TRBJ1-2; 9 bases map to TRBD1. The germline V gene has CDR1 LGHNA and CDR2 YNFKEQ. V trimming: 0 bases; J trimming: 3 bases; junction bases outside the gene matches: 5. CDR3 length: 16 residues. The DNA for the CDR3 is TGTGCCAGCAGCCAAGATCAGGGACAGGGAGACTATGGCTACACCTTC. Protein: CASSQDQGQGDYGYTF.

V usage is TRBV20-1 and J usage is TRBJ1-2; 10 bases align to TRBD1. Germline values: CDR1 DFQATT, CDR2 SNEGSKA (reference sequence). There are 14 residues in the CDR3. J lost 4 bases, V lost 3 bases, and 5 bases had no gene match. The CDR3 DNA reads as TGCAGTGCTAGTACGACAGGGGGCGGCTATGGCTACACCTTC. Translation gives CSASTTGGGYGYTF.

The chain links TRBV9 to TRBJ2-1; 7 nucleotides line up with TRBD1. In germline, CDR1 is SGDLS, CDR2 YYNGEE. The V and J ends lost 0 bases and 8 bases, in that order; junction bases with no gene match: 8. The CDR3 runs 15 residues. The CDR3 sequence is CASSVVDRARDEQFF. The CDR3 bases are TGTGCCAGCAGCGTAGTCGACAGGGCTCGCGATGAGCAGTTCTTC. Variable domain in full (rest from reference TRBV9 and TRBJ2-1): DSGVTQTPKHLITATGQRVTLRCSPRSGDLSVYWYQQSLDQGLQFLIQYYNGEERAKGNILERFSAQQFPDLHSELNLSSLELGDSALYFCASSVVDRARDEQFFGPGTRLTVL.

The rearrangement uses TRBV30 and TRBJ1-5; 9 bases fit TRBD1. CDR1 GTSNPN and CDR2 SVGIG come from the germline V gene (reference sequence). The CDR3 is 14 residues long. Losses at the gene ends were 3 bases for V and 6 bases for J; bases not matched to a gene: 6. The CDR3 loop reads CAWSLGQGGQPQHF. CDR3 nucleotide sequence: TGTGCCTGGAGCCTGGGACAGGGCGGTCAGCCCCAGCATTTT.

The chain links TRBV24-1 to TRBJ1-2; tentatively, D is TRBD1 (6 bases). V dropped 3 bases and J dropped 2 bases, with 15 bases sitting between them. The CDR3 covers 16 residues. Germline values: CDR1 KGHDR, CDR2 SFDVKD. The CDR3 loop reads CATSDPPWTENYGYTF. CDR3 in DNA: TGTGCCACCAGTGATCCCCCCTGGACAGAGAACTATGGCTACACCTTC.

In this sample, this clone turned up once. The chain couples TRBV6-2 or TRBV6-3 to TRBJ1-2, with TRBD1 as a possible D gene (5 bases). The germline V and J ends were trimmed by 1 base and 3 bases, with 18 bases remaining between them. There are 17 residues in the CDR3. Germline assignment: CDR1 MNHEY and CDR2 SVGEGT. The CDR3 sequence is CASSYYAGTEKHYGYTF. CDR3 nucleotide sequence: TGTGCCAGCAGTTACTACGCGGGGACGGAAAAACACTATGGCTACACCTTC.